This T cell receptor (beta chain) was captured by sequencing in a study of OX40 agonist ivuxolimab in advanced cancers. About the research overall: The group had a mean age of around 60 years, ranged from about 20 to 85, and was 80% to 85% male.

This clone was seen only once. The antigen remains unidentified. The length of the CDR3 is 15 residues. Generated by immunoSEQ multiplex PCR, the TCRdb table keeps only in-frame clones and is missing some. The data hold 55,000 to 65,000 clones, with about four fifths observed a single time. Whole-study results and caveats: Researchers report that CD8+ T cells had, on average, more expanded clones than CD4+.

The sample here was CD4+ or CD8+ T cells sorted from blood, taken in a trial of the OX40 agonist ivuxolimab. The sequence came from an adult with an advanced solid tumor such as melanoma, head and neck, liver or kidney cancer. This chain connects TRBV21-1 to TRBJ2-5; the D call of TRBD1 is as the table states it, not checked on the DNA. TRBV21-1 is shown as a pseudogene. The CDR3 DNA reads as TGTGCCAGCAGCAAAAGGGTGGACAGACAAGAGACCCAGTACTTC. Protein product: CASSKRVDRQETQYF.